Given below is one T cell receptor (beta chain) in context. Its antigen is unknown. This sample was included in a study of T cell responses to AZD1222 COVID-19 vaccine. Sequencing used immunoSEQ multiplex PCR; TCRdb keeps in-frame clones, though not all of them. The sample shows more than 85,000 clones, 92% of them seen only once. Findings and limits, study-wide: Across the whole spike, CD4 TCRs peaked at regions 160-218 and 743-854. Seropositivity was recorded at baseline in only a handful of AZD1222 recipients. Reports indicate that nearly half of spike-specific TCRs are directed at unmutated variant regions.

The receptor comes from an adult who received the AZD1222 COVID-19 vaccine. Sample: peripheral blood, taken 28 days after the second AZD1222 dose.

The CDR3 coding sequence is TGTGCTAGTGTCAAAGGAACGAGGGGACCTCAGCCCCAGCATTTT. Translated, it gives CASVKGTRGPQPQHF. The chain combines TRBV12-5 with TRBJ1-5; possibly TRBD1 for D (5 bases). The V gene's germline CDR1 is LGHNT and CDR2 FRNRAP. Trimming shortened V by 7 bases and J by 6 bases, and 19 bases separated the two germline ends. The CDR3 extends over 15 amino acids.